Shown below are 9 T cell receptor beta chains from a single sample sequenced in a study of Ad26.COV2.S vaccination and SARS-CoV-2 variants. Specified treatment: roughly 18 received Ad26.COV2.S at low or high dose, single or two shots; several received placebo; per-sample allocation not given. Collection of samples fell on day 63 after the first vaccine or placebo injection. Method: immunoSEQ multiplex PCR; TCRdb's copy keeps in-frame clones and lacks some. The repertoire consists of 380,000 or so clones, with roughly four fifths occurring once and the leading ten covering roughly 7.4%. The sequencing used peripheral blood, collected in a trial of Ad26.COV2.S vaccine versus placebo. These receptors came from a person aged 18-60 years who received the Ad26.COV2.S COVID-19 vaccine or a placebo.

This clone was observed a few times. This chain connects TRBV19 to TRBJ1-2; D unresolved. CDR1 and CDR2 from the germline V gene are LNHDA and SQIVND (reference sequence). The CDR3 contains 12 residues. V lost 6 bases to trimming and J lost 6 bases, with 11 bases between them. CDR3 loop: CASRGYWDGYTF. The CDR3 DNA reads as TGTGCCAGTAGGGGTTATTGGGATGGCTACACCTTC.

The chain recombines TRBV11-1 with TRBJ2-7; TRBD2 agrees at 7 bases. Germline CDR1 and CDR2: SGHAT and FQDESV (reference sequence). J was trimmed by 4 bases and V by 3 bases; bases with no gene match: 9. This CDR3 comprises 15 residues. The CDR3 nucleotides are TGTGCCAGCAGCTTTCAAGTAGCGGGTTCGTACGAGCAGTACTTC. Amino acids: CASSFQVAGSYEQYF.

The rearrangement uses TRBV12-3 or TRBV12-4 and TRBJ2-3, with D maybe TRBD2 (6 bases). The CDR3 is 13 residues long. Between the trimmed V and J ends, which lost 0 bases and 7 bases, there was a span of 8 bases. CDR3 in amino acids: CASSLAGGYTQYF. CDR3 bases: TGTGCCAGCAGTTTAGCGGGAGGCTATACGCAGTATTTT.

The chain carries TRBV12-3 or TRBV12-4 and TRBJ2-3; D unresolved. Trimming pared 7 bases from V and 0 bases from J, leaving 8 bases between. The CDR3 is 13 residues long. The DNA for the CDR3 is TGTGCCAGCAAGGTGACTAGCACAGATACGCAGTATTTT. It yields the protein CASKVTSTDTQYF.

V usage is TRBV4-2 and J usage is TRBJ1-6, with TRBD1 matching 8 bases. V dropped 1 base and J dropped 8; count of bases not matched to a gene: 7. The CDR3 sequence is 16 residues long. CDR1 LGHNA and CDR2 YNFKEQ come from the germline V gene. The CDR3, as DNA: TGTGCCAGCAGCCAAGCCCCGGGACAGGCCGATTCACCCCTCCACTTT. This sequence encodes CASSQAPGQADSPLHF.

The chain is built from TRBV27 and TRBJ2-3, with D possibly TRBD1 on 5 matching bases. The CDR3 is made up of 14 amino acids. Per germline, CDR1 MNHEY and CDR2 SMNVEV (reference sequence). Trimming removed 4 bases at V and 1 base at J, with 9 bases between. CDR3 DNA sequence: TGTGCCAGCAGTTCTCTCAGGGGCACAGATACGCAGTATTTT. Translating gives CASSSLRGTDTQYF.

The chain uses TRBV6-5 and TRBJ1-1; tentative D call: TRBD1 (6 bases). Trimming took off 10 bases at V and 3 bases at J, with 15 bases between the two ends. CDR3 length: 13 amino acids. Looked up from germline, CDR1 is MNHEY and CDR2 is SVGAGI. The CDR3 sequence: CATARGEDTEAFF. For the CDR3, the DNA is TGTGCCACCGCGAGGGGGGAAGACACTGAAGCTTTCTTT.

In DNA form, the CDR3 reads TGCGCCAGCAGCCAAGATATACGAGAGACCCAGTACTTC. Amino acids: CASSQDIRETQYF. The V and J genes are TRBV4-3 and TRBJ2-5; unclear D gene. Deletions cut 0 bases from V and 4 bases from J, with 6 bases between. The CDR3 spans 13 residues. Germline V gives CDR1 LGHNA, CDR2 YSLEER.

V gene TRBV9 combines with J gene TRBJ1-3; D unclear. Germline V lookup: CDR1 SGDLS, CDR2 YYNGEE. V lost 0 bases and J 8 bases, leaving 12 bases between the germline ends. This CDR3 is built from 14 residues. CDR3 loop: CASSVDRPGDTIYF. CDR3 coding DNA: TGTGCCAGCAGCGTAGATAGACCAGGAGACACCATATATTTT.